Below, one T cell receptor beta chain is given with its context. Its matching antigen is unknown. These data are taken from a study of blood T cells in healthy people across ages. Through a sample-barcoded 5' primer and a J-beta primer mix, a second PCR was run for roughly 6 to 12 cycles. Each cDNA molecule received a tag from a template-switch adaptor that had 12 random nucleotides. Each CDR3 protein gets one entry after TCRdb re-called the 5' RACE reads with MiXCR. The sample consists of around 850,000 distinct CDR3 sequences, around 36% of them appearing once. Whole-study results and caveats: Older age coincided with a roughly linear decline in TCR beta diversity per million T cells.

Germline V lookup: CDR1 MNHEY, CDR2 SVGEGT. CDR3 length: 14 residues. Between the trimmed V and J ends, which lost 2 bases and 0 bases, there was a span of 5 bases. This receptor was taken from a man between 18 and 35 years old in good health. The chain links TRBV6-2 or TRBV6-3 to TRBJ2-4; the D is unclear. The sample taken for sequencing was blood. The CDR3 nucleotides read TGTGCCAGCAGTTACCCCGCAGCCAAAAACATTCAGTACTTC. It codes for CASSYPAAKNIQYF.